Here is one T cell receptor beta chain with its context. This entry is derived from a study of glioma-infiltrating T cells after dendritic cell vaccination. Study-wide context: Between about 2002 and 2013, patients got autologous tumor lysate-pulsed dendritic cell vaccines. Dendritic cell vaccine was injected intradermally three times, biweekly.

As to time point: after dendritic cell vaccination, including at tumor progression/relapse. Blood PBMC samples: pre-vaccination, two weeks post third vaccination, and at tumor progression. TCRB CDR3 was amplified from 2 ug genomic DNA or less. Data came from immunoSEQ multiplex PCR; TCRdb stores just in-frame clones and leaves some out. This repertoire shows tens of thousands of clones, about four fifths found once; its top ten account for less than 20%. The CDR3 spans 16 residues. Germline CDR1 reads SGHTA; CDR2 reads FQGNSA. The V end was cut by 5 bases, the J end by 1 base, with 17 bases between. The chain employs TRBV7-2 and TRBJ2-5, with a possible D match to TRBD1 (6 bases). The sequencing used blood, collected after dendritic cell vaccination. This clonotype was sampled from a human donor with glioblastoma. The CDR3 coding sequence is TGTGCCAGCAGCCGTGTGGGGGCTGAGGGCCAAGAGACCCAGTACTTC. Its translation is CASSRVGAEGQETQYF.